These 21 T cell receptor beta chains were sequenced from one sample in a study of T cell repertoires in ileal Crohn's disease. Time point here: neoterminal ileum biopsy at postoperative endoscopy, about 6 months after surgery. Using immunoSEQ multiplex PCR, the repertoire was profiled, and TCRdb retains in-frame clones only, with some absent. Among about 12,000 clones, over 60% were seen once, and the ten largest hold roughly 8.7%. The sequenced sample consisted of ileal tissue. The receptors here all came from an adult with Crohn's disease.

This rearrangement joins TRBV28 to TRBJ2-3; the D call may be TRBD1 or TRBD2 (5 bases each). The CDR3 covers 14 residues. Germline CDR1 reads MDHEN; CDR2 reads SYDVKM. The V end lost 2 bases, the J end lost 3 bases, and 9 bases lay between the germline ends. The CDR3 protein is CASSLRGRTDTQYF. For the CDR3, the DNA is TGTGCCAGCAGTTTACGGGGCCGGACAGATACGCAGTATTTT. The variable domain in full, completed from reference TRBV28 and TRBJ2-3, reads DVKVTQSSRYLVKRTGEKVFLECVQDMDHENMFWYRQDPGLGLRLIYFSYDVKMKEKGDIPEGYSVSREKKERFSLILESASTNQTSMYLCASSLRGRTDTQYFGPGTRLTVL.

This rearrangement joins TRBV7-2 to TRBJ2-7; D not resolved. CDR1 and CDR2 (germline): SGHTA, FQGNSA. This CDR3 region has 12 residues. The germline V and J ends were trimmed by 3 bases and 2 bases, with 5 bases remaining between them. In DNA, the CDR3 is TGTGCCAGCAGCTTTTCGACCTACGAGCAGTACTTC. Its translation is CASSFSTYEQYF.

J is TRBJ2-1 and V is TRBV10-1; 9 nucleotides align to TRBD1. Trimming took 6 bases from V and 6 from J; bases not matched to a gene: 12. Germline V gene lookup returns CDR1 WNHNN and CDR2 SYGVQD (reference sequence). There are 16 residues in the CDR3. The CDR3 spells CASSTGGQGSGNEQFF. In DNA form, the CDR3 reads TGCGCCAGCAGCACCGGGGGACAGGGATCCGGCAATGAGCAGTTCTTC.

The V and J genes are TRBV9 and TRBJ2-7, with D possibly being TRBD1 (6 bases). There are 16 residues in the CDR3. The V end was cut by 0 bases, the J end by 4 bases, with 17 bases between. Germline lookup yields CDR1 SGDLS and CDR2 YYNGEE. CDR3 amino acids: CASSVGTGRWIYEQYF. CDR3 sequence (DNA): TGTGCCAGCAGCGTAGGTACAGGGCGGTGGATATACGAGCAGTACTTC. Filled out from reference TRBV9 and TRBJ2-7, the complete variable domain reads DSGVTQTPKHLITATGQRVTLRCSPRSGDLSVYWYQQSLDQGLQFLIQYYNGEERAKGNILERFSAQQFPDLHSELNLSSLELGDSALYFCASSVGTGRWIYEQYFGPGTRLTVT.

This chain joins TRBV19 and TRBJ1-1; D not certain. V gave up 2 bases and J gave up 6 bases, with 13 bases separating them. The CDR3 covers 14 residues. Per germline, CDR1 LNHDA and CDR2 SQIVND (reference sequence). The CDR3 here is CASSISRSQAEAFF. Written as DNA, the CDR3 is TGTGCCAGTAGTATAAGTCGGTCGCAGGCTGAAGCTTTCTTT.

In its sample, this clone is medium-sized (0.01 to 0.1%). This rearrangement joins TRBV5-1 to TRBJ2-3; 8 bases agree with TRBD2. CDR3 length: 16 residues. Germline CDR1 is SGHRS and CDR2 is YFSETQ. V dropped 3 bases and J dropped 1; count of bases not matched to a gene: 7. As DNA, the CDR3 is TGCGCCAGCAGCTCAACCCTTAGCGGGGGCACAGATACGCAGTATTTT. Translating it yields CASSSTLSGGTDTQYF.

The rearrangement links TRBV27 to TRBJ2-5; 8 bases line up with TRBD1. CDR1 and CDR2 from the germline V gene are MNHEY and SMNVEV (reference sequence). Losses at the gene ends were 4 bases for V and 5 bases for J; bases not matched to a gene: 9. The CDR3 extends over 15 amino acids. The CDR3 bases are TGTGCCAGCAGTTCCACCCTACAGGGGGACGAGACCCAGTACTTC. This translates into CASSSTLQGDETQYF.

This rearrangement joins TRBV23-1 to TRBJ1-5; the match to TRBD1 covers 8 bases. TRBV23-1 is reported as an ORF; its role is uncertain. The CDR3 totals 14 residues. The V and J ends lost 9 bases and 6 bases, in that order; junction bases with no gene match: 10. CDR3 amino acids: CARVLQGDRQPQHF. CDR3 DNA: TGCGCCAGGGTCTTACAGGGGGATCGTCAGCCCCAGCATTTT.

This chain connects TRBV9 to TRBJ2-6; the match to TRBD1 covers 7 bases. The V segment lost 0 bases and the J segment 9 bases; nucleotides outside the gene matches: 6. In germline, CDR1 is SGDLS, CDR2 YYNGEE. This CDR3 is 15 amino acids long. CDR3 loop: CASSVDGRGFNVLTF. In DNA, the CDR3 is TGTGCCAGCAGCGTAGACGGCAGGGGGTTCAACGTCCTGACTTTC.

The chain combines TRBV6-4 with TRBJ2-3; the D is unclear. The germline V gene has CDR1 MRHNA and CDR2 SNTAGT. This CDR3 region has 14 residues. The ends were cut back, 5 bases at V and 7 bases at J, with 16 bases in the middle. The CDR3 here is CASSSKSGGNTQYF. The CDR3 DNA sequence: TGTGCCAGCAGTTCGAAGTCGGGTGGGAATACGCAGTATTTT.

This clone was seen a single time. The chain employs TRBV9 and TRBJ1-4; D gene uncertain. Trimming took off 1 base at V and 5 bases at J, with 12 bases between the two ends. Per the germline V gene, CDR1 is SGDLS and CDR2 is YYNGEE. This CDR3 region has 15 residues. Here the CDR3 reads CASSVLGQSNEKLFF. CDR3 DNA sequence: TGTGCCAGCAGCGTATTAGGGCAGTCGAATGAAAAACTGTTTTTT. Looking up the rest from reference TRBV9 and TRBJ1-4 gives the full variable domain: DSGVTQTPKHLITATGQRVTLRCSPRSGDLSVYWYQQSLDQGLQFLIQYYNGEERAKGNILERFSAQQFPDLHSELNLSSLELGDSALYFCASSVLGQSNEKLFFGSGTQLSVL.

In its sample, this clone was seen a few times. The chain couples TRBV29-1 to TRBJ1-1, with D possibly TRBD1 on 5 matching bases. The CDR3 has 14 amino acids. Trimming took off 2 bases at V and 5 bases at J, with 15 bases between the two ends. The germline V gene encodes CDR1 SQVTM and CDR2 ANQGSEA. The CDR3 nucleotides are TGCAGCGTTGAATTGGGGAGGGGAGGGACTGAAGCTTTCTTT. Protein product: CSVELGRGGTEAFF. Full variable domain (remainder filled in from reference TRBV29-1 and TRBJ1-1): SAVISQKPSRDICQRGTSLTIQCQVDSQVTMMFWYRQQPGQSLTLIATANQGSEATYESGFVIDKFPISRPNLTFSTLTVSNMSPEDSSIYLCSVELGRGGTEAFFGQGTRLTVV.

This clone has just a few counts. The chain recombines TRBV6-1 with TRBJ2-1; tentative D call: TRBD2 (5 bases). CDR3 length equals 15 residues. Germline lookup yields CDR1 MNHNS and CDR2 SASEGT. Trimming took 1 base from V and 0 from J, leaving 7 bases between them. CDR3 loop: CASSEVAGSYNEQFF. CDR3 in DNA: TGTGCCAGCAGTGAAGTCGCGGGCTCCTACAATGAGCAGTTCTTC.

The chain is built from TRBV5-4 and TRBJ1-4, with D possibly TRBD1 on 5 matching bases. The ends were cut back, 2 bases at V and 4 bases at J, with 12 bases in the middle. The germline gives CDR1 SGHNT, CDR2 YYREEE (reference sequence). CDR3 length: 15 residues. The CDR3 nucleotides read TGTGCCAGCAGCTTACCAGGGAGCCTTAATGAAAAACTGTTTTTT. Protein product: CASSLPGSLNEKLFF. The full variable domain, its missing parts supplied by reference TRBV5-4 and TRBJ1-4, is ETGVTQSPTHLIKTRGQQVTLRCSSQSGHNTVSWYQQALGQGPQFIFQYYREEENGRGNFPPRFSGLQFPNYSSELNVNALELDDSALYLCASSLPGSLNEKLFFGSGTQLSVL.

This clone was found a few times. The genes are TRBV10-1 and TRBJ2-1, with D perhaps being TRBD1 or TRBD2 (5 bases each). The CDR3 has 15 amino acids. The V gene's germline CDR1 is WNHNN and CDR2 SYGVQD (reference sequence). The ends were cut back, 8 bases at V and 0 bases at J, with 14 bases in the middle. DNA of the CDR3: TGCGCCAGCTCCAGGGACCTAAGCTCCTACAATGAGCAGTTCTTC. It codes for CASSRDLSSYNEQFF.

This clone turned up a few times. This chain links TRBV7-6 with TRBJ2-3; 10 positions agree with TRBD2. The CDR3 has 18 residues. Germline CDR1 SGHVS, CDR2 FNYEAQ. The V and J ends lost 5 bases and 1 base, in that order; junction bases with no gene match: 12. The CDR3 spells CASSPLLAGEIGTDTQYF. The CDR3 region has the DNA TGTGCCAGCAGCCCCCTGCTAGCGGGGGAAATTGGCACAGATACGCAGTATTTT. Variable domain in full (rest from reference TRBV7-6 and TRBJ2-3): GAGVSQSPRYKVTKRGQDVALRCDPISGHVSLYWYRQALGQGPEFLTYFNYEAQQDKSGLPNDRFSAERPEGSISTLTIQRTEQRDSAMYRCASSPLLAGEIGTDTQYFGPGTRLTVL.

The gene calls are TRBV5-1 and TRBJ2-3, with 9 bases identical to TRBD2. Trimming cost V 1 base and J 4 bases; bases outside gene matches: 4. In germline, CDR1 is SGHRS, CDR2 YFSETQ. The CDR3 runs to 15 residues. CDR3 sequence (DNA): TGCGCCAGCAGCTTGATGGGACTAGCAGCAGATACGCAGTATTTT. It specifies CASSLMGLAADTQYF.

V gene TRBV9 combines with J gene TRBJ1-5; maybe TRBD1 (5 bases). Trimming removed 0 bases at V and 2 bases at J, with 12 bases between. The germline CDR1 and CDR2 sequences are SGDLS and YYNGEE. The CDR3 spans 16 residues. CDR3 region: CASSVGFGGGNQPQHF. The CDR3 DNA follows: TGTGCCAGCAGCGTAGGATTCGGGGGTGGCAATCAGCCCCAGCATTTT.

The chain is built from TRBV28 and TRBJ1-3; D is perhaps TRBD1 (5 bases). This CDR3 region has 14 residues. Per germline, CDR1 MDHEN and CDR2 SYDVKM. V shed 5 bases and J shed 1 base, with 9 bases lying between them. The CDR3 is CASSIGVSGNTIYF. The DNA of the CDR3 is TGTGCCAGCAGTATAGGGGTATCTGGAAACACCATATATTTT.

This clone was counted once. V is TRBV5-1 and J is TRBJ1-2; D might be TRBD1 (5 bases). V was shortened by 7 bases and J by 3 bases, with 16 bases between the two germline ends. From germline, CDR1 is SGHRS and CDR2 YFSETQ. The CDR3 is 14 residues long. CDR3 DNA sequence: TGCGCCAGCGGGACCCGGGGGGGAGACTATGGCTACACCTTC. The encoded protein is CASGTRGGDYGYTF.

The rearrangement uses TRBV19 and TRBJ1-1, with 9 bases identical to TRBD1. The germline V gene has CDR1 LNHDA and CDR2 SQIVND (reference sequence). V shed 6 bases and J 3 bases; nucleotides not matched to a gene: 2. The CDR3 is 13 amino acids. The CDR3 here is CASRTGGHTEAFF. The DNA of the CDR3 is TGTGCCAGTAGGACAGGGGGACACACTGAAGCTTTCTTT. Full variable domain (outside the CDR3, taken from reference TRBV19 and TRBJ1-1): DGGITQSPKYLFRKEGQNVTLSCEQNLNHDAMYWYRQDPGQGLRLIYYSQIVNDFQKGDIAEGYSVSREKKESFPLTVTSAQKNPTAFYLCASRTGGHTEAFFGQGTRLTVV.